This T cell receptor (beta chain) was sequenced in a study of T cell repertoires in cytomegalovirus infection. Study at large: A matching HLA type, together with CMV infection, was signaled by public TCR beta signatures.

V was clipped by 3 bases and J by 2 bases, with 7 bases between them. This CDR3 is built from 13 residues. Germline V gene data show CDR1 as DFQATT and CDR2 as SNEGSKA (reference sequence). This clonotype was observed a handful of times. Its antigen is unidentified. TCRdb passed the reads through MiXCR, listing each CDR3 protein once. The repertoire holds under 120,000 distinct CDR3 sequences, with approximately 45% as singletons. The source was CD8+ T cells from cultured PBMCs, collected from culture after CMV antigen stimulation. The receptor was derived from a human donor in good health (CMV status not recorded). Some clones in this sample may be carry-over from other donors' samples. The rearrangement uses TRBV20-1 and TRBJ2-2; unclear D gene. CDR3 region: CSARDGNTGELFF. The CDR3 DNA reads TGCAGTGCTAGGGACGGCAACACCGGGGAGCTGTTTTTT.